Below, 31 T cell receptor beta chains from the same sample are listed, as sequenced in a study of T cell repertoires in cytomegalovirus infection. The antigens these receptors bind are not known. TCRdb re-analysed the reads in MiXCR, keeping a single row per CDR3 protein. The sample has roughly 500,000 distinct CDR3 sequences, roughly a third seen once; the top ten hold roughly a sixth. Sequenced here: cultured PBMCs, sampled from culture after CMV antigen stimulation. These receptor sequences come from a human donor in good health (CMV status not recorded). Some clones in this sample may be carry-over from other donors' samples.

The gene calls are TRBV7-2 and TRBJ2-7, with a weak D call TRBD1 (6 bases). V gave up 11 bases and J gave up 1 base, with 18 bases separating them. CDR3 size: 14 residues. The V gene's germline CDR1 is SGHTA and CDR2 FQGNSA. In nucleotides, the CDR3 is TGTGCCGGGACATTCGGAGGTACTTCCTACGAGCAGTACTTC. As protein: CAGTFGGTSYEQYF.

The rearrangement joins TRBV2 to TRBJ2-6, with D tentatively TRBD1 or TRBD2 (6 bases each). V shed 3 bases and J shed 4 bases, with 13 bases lying between them. The CDR3 is 16 amino acids. CDR1 SNHLY and CDR2 FYNNEI come from the germline V gene. CDR3 sequence (DNA): TGTGCCAGCAGTGAGACCCGGGGGCAAGGGGCCAACGTCCTGACTTTC. This gives the protein CASSETRGQGANVLTF.

The V and J genes are TRBV25-1 and TRBJ2-2; TRBD1 agrees at 8 bases. The CDR3 is made up of 18 amino acids. With 1 base clipped from V and 4 bases from J, the junction kept 11 bases outside the gene matches. CDR1 is MGHDK, CDR2 SYGVNS, per germline. This CDR3 is CASSEFGSETGVTGELFF. The CDR3 nucleotides read TGTGCCAGCAGTGAATTTGGATCCGAGACAGGGGTCACCGGGGAGCTGTTTTTT.

This clonotype was recorded a few times. The chain couples TRBV7-2 to TRBJ1-5; D call uncertain. The CDR3 contains 14 residues. Looked up from germline, CDR1 is SGHTA and CDR2 is FQGNSA. The V end lost 3 bases, the J end lost 0 bases, and 6 bases lay between the germline ends. The CDR3 region has the DNA TGTGCCAGCAGCTTCCAATATAGCAATCAGCCCCAGCATTTT. It specifies CASSFQYSNQPQHF.

This rearrangement joins TRBV6-2 or TRBV6-3 to TRBJ2-2, with 9 bases identical to TRBD1. Germline CDR1 MNHEY, CDR2 SVGEGT. J gave up 4 bases and V 0 bases, and 3 bases lay outside the gene matches. CDR3 size: 16 residues. CDR3 nucleotides: TGTGCCAGCAGTTACTCGGGGACAGGGCTCACCGGGGAGCTGTTTTTT. Translation: CASSYSGTGLTGELFF.

The CDR3 nucleotides are TGTGCCAGCAGCTTAGAGGGGGGGACAGGCTACGAGCAGTACTTC. Protein: CASSLEGGTGYEQYF. The chain couples TRBV7-6 to TRBJ2-7, with a tentative D call TRBD1 (8 bases). The CDR3 extends over 15 amino acids. The V gene's germline CDR1 is SGHVS and CDR2 FNYEAQ. V was pared by 1 base and J by 3 bases, with 13 bases between.

This clonotype showed up just a few times. The chain uses TRBV6-2 or TRBV6-3 and TRBJ2-1, with D maybe TRBD2 (7 bases). V shed 4 bases and J shed 1 base, with 23 bases lying between them. The germline gives CDR1 MNHEY, CDR2 SVGEGT. This CDR3 spans 19 amino acids. The CDR3 spells CASSSLAGGGLSSYNEQFF. The CDR3 DNA is TGTGCCAGCAGTTCCTTGGCAGGAGGGGGACTATCTTCCTACAATGAGCAGTTCTTC.

This clonotype was recorded at least ten times. The chain combines TRBV7-2 with TRBJ1-3; D gene ambiguous. The CDR3 has 15 amino acids. Germline V lookup: CDR1 SGHTA, CDR2 FQGNSA. V lost 1 base to trimming and J lost 0 bases, with 7 bases between them. The CDR3 loop is CASSLVPLSGNTIYF. The DNA for the CDR3 is TGTGCCAGCAGCTTAGTCCCACTCTCTGGAAACACCATATATTTT.

The genes are TRBV30 and TRBJ1-2; 7 positions match TRBD1. The junction had 3 bases not matched to a gene; V was cut back by 1 base and J by 1 base. The germline V gene encodes CDR1 GTSNPN and CDR2 SVGIG (reference sequence). The CDR3 is made up of 14 amino acids. The CDR3 loop reads CAWSDRGNNYGYTF. CDR3 bases: TGTGCCTGGAGTGACAGGGGTAATAACTATGGCTACACCTTC. The full variable domain, in which reference TRBV30 and TRBJ1-2 provide the parts outside the CDR3, is SQTIHQWPATLVQPVGSPLSLECTVEGTSNPNLYWYRQAAGRGLQLLFYSVGIGQISSEVPQNLSASRPQDRQFILSSKKLLLSDSGFYLCAWSDRGNNYGYTFGSGTRLTVV.

This sequence joins TRBV19 and TRBJ1-1; 7 bases match TRBD1. The CDR3 is 13 residues long. V lost 9 bases to trimming and J lost 5 bases; unmatched junction nucleotides: 9. Germline lookup yields CDR1 LNHDA and CDR2 SQIVND (reference sequence). Written as DNA, the CDR3 is TGTGCCAGCCCTCCCAGGGGGGAAACTGAAGCTTTCTTT. Its protein is CASPPRGETEAFF.

The gene calls are TRBV4-2 and TRBJ1-1; TRBD1 aligns across 8 bases. Trimming removed 2 bases from V and 5 bases from J; junction bases left unmatched: 10. This CDR3 has 16 residues. Germline V lookup: CDR1 LGHNA, CDR2 YNFKEQ. CDR3 region: CASSQSHRGEDTEAFF. In nucleotides, the CDR3 is TGTGCCAGCAGCCAATCCCACAGGGGGGAAGATACTGAAGCTTTCTTT.

V and J are TRBV29-1 and TRBJ1-5; TRBD1 might be the D (6 bases). Between the trimmed V and J ends, which lost 0 bases and 9 bases, there was a span of 9 bases. The germline gives CDR1 SQVTM, CDR2 ANQGSEA. CDR3 length: 12 residues. The chain's CDR3 is CSVEEGGRPQHF. For the CDR3, the DNA is TGCAGCGTTGAAGAGGGGGGCCGGCCCCAGCATTTT.

This clonotype turned up a few times. The gene calls are TRBV4-2 and TRBJ2-3, with 8 bases matching TRBD1. The CDR3 runs to 17 residues. Germline V gene lookup returns CDR1 LGHNA and CDR2 YNFKEQ. The ends lost 0 bases at V and 1 base at J; junction bases unmatched: 6. This CDR3 reads CASSQDSQGAGTDTQYF. The CDR3 nucleotides are TGTGCCAGCAGCCAAGATAGTCAGGGGGCAGGCACAGATACGCAGTATTTT.

This sequence joins TRBV14 and TRBJ1-1; D is undetermined. CDR1 is SGHDN, CDR2 FVKESK, per germline. The CDR3 consists of 15 residues. The V gene lost 0 bases and the J gene lost 1 base, with 9 bases spanning the gap. The CDR3 spells CASSQDARENTEAFF. Here the CDR3 DNA reads TGTGCCAGCAGCCAAGACGCTAGGGAGAACACTGAAGCTTTCTTT.

This sequence joins TRBV6-2 or TRBV6-3 and TRBJ1-5; no definite D call. Germline V lookup: CDR1 MNHEY, CDR2 SVGEGT. V was trimmed by 2 bases and J by 1 base, leaving 6 bases between them. The length of the CDR3 is 14 residues. The CDR3, as DNA: TGTGCCAGCAGTTACGCGGGAAGCAATCAGCCCCAGCATTTT. Translation: CASSYAGSNQPQHF.

This rearrangement joins TRBV20-1 to TRBJ1-1; D is uncertain. The CDR3 length is 13 residues. V was trimmed by 3 bases and J by 6 bases, leaving 14 bases between them. Germline assignment: CDR1 DFQATT and CDR2 SNEGSKA (reference sequence). CDR3 coding DNA: TGCAGTGCTAGGGATCCGCTTCCACCTGAAGCTTTCTTT. This gives the protein CSARDPLPPEAFF.

This clonotype came up a few times. The CDR3 reads CASNQIPGNTIYF. The CDR3 DNA reads as TGTGCCAGCAATCAGATACCTGGAAACACCATATATTTT. This chain links TRBV7-6 with TRBJ1-3, with D uncertain. V gave up 7 bases and J gave up 2 bases, with 9 bases separating them. CDR3 size: 13 residues. Germline CDR1 and CDR2: SGHVS and FNYEAQ.

The table lists this clonotype with a few counts. V gene TRBV11-2 combines with J gene TRBJ1-3, with 7 bases that match TRBD1. Unmatched junction bases numbered 4, after V lost 4 bases and J lost 4 bases. The CDR3 is made up of 14 amino acids. CDR1 SGHAT and CDR2 FQNNGV come from the germline V gene. The CDR3 DNA follows: TGTGCCAGCAGCTATACAGGGGCCGGAAACACCATATATTTT. Translating it yields CASSYTGAGNTIYF.

This clonotype showed up just a few times. This chain connects TRBV10-3 to TRBJ2-3, with TRBD2 identical over 10 bases. Germline V CDR1 and CDR2: ENHRY, SYGVKD. Trimming at V came to 6 bases and at J to 5 bases, leaving 8 bases not matched to a gene. The length of the CDR3 is 15 residues. CDR3 protein: CAIRTAGGLGDTQYF. In nucleotides, the CDR3 is TGTGCCATCAGGACAGCGGGAGGGCTGGGAGATACGCAGTATTTT.

The gene calls are TRBV29-1 and TRBJ1-2; D uncertain. Per germline, CDR1 SQVTM and CDR2 ANQGSEA. V lost 0 bases and J lost 5, with 19 bases in between. This CDR3 is built from 16 residues. DNA of the CDR3: TGCAGCGTTGAAGATCTTCGGATTAAAAACAGTTATGGCTACACCTTC. Its protein is CSVEDLRIKNSYGYTF.

This clonotype was seen more than once but under ten times. This chain connects TRBV7-2 to TRBJ2-2; D is tentatively TRBD1 or TRBD2 (5 bases each). Trimming took off 5 bases at V and 7 bases at J, with 20 bases between the two ends. The CDR3 is made up of 16 amino acids. The germline gives CDR1 SGHTA, CDR2 FQGNSA. In DNA, the CDR3 is TGTGCCAGCAGCCCCGGGACCGCCGCTTTTGGCGGGGAGCTGTTTTTT. Encoded protein: CASSPGTAAFGGELFF.

This clonotype was seen only a few times. The rearrangement uses TRBV2 and TRBJ2-5, with D hard to call. Germline CDR1 reads SNHLY; CDR2 reads FYNNEI. V lost 6 bases and J lost 5, with 13 bases in between. The CDR3 is 13 residues long. CDR3: CASRDSFRETQYF. In DNA form, the CDR3 reads TGTGCCAGCAGAGACTCCTTCCGGGAGACCCAGTACTTC.

The rearrangement links TRBV7-9 to TRBJ2-1; 12 bases align to TRBD2. Trimming took 6 bases from V and 7 from J; bases not matched to a gene: 16. The CDR3 is 18 amino acids. Germline CDR1 SEHNR, CDR2 FQNEAQ (reference sequence). This CDR3 reads CASSQAVASGRVVNEQFF. The CDR3 coding sequence is TGTGCCAGCAGTCAAGCAGTGGCTAGCGGGAGGGTAGTGAATGAGCAGTTCTTC.

V is TRBV27 and J is TRBJ2-3; 8 nucleotides line up with TRBD2. CDR1 MNHEY and CDR2 SMNVEV come from the germline V gene (reference sequence). This CDR3 is built from 16 residues. Trimming took 0 bases from V and 7 from J; bases not matched to a gene: 9. The CDR3 sequence is CASSLSSGGDLNTQYF. The CDR3 DNA reads TGTGCCAGCAGTTTATCTTCGGGAGGGGATCTGAATACGCAGTATTTT.

The chain carries TRBV27 and TRBJ2-2; TRBD2 matches at 10 bases. Germline V gives CDR1 MNHEY, CDR2 SMNVEV (reference sequence). The CDR3 runs 16 residues. V lost 0 bases, J lost 6 bases, and 4 bases stayed unmatched. The CDR3 sequence: CASSLSSSGRSGELFF. The CDR3 nucleotides are TGTGCCAGCAGTTTATCTTCTAGCGGGAGATCCGGGGAGCTGTTTTTT.

The chain carries TRBV27 and TRBJ2-1; no firm D call. Germline assignment: CDR1 MNHEY and CDR2 SMNVEV (reference sequence). This CDR3 comprises 12 residues. Trimming took 2 bases from V and 7 from J, leaving 6 bases between them. The CDR3 sequence: CASSLPPNEQFF. CDR3 nucleotide sequence: TGTGCCAGCAGTTTACCCCCGAATGAGCAGTTCTTC.

This clonotype was found many times. The rearrangement links TRBV15 to TRBJ2-5; D might be TRBD1 or TRBD2, each matching 5 bases. CDR3 size: 15 residues. Germline loops: CDR1 LNHNV, CDR2 YYDKDF (reference sequence). V lost 0 bases and J lost 4, with 12 bases in between. CDR3 loop: CATSRDRGVGETQYF. CDR3 DNA: TGTGCCACCAGCAGAGATAGAGGGGTAGGAGAGACCCAGTACTTC.

This clonotype was observed a handful of times. V is TRBV27 and J is TRBJ1-2, with TRBD1 identical over 7 bases. Germline V lookup: CDR1 MNHEY, CDR2 SMNVEV (reference sequence). CDR3 length equals 15 residues. V lost 5 bases, J lost 2 bases, and 8 bases stayed unmatched. CDR3: CASSPRDRSNYGYTF. CDR3 sequence (DNA): TGTGCCAGCAGTCCCCGGGACAGATCGAACTATGGCTACACCTTC.

This clonotype was recorded at least ten times. The CDR3 DNA is TGTGCCAGCAGCCTTATCGGCTCTGGGGCCAACGTCCTGACTTTC. Protein: CASSLIGSGANVLTF. The chain carries TRBV28 and TRBJ2-6; no reliable D call. Germline lookup yields CDR1 MDHEN and CDR2 SYDVKM. This CDR3 is 15 amino acids long. V was cut by 6 bases and J by 0 bases, with 9 bases left in between.

V usage is TRBV4-1 and J usage is TRBJ1-2; D gene ambiguous. The V gene lost 0 bases and the J gene lost 2 bases, with 16 bases spanning the gap. The CDR3 is made up of 17 amino acids. The germline CDR1 and CDR2 sequences are MGHRA and YSYEKL. The CDR3 loop reads CASSQDLLEQTNYGYTF. The CDR3, as DNA: TGCGCCAGCAGCCAAGATTTATTGGAACAGACGAACTATGGCTACACCTTC.

This clonotype was seen a few times. The chain joins TRBV24-1 to TRBJ2-1, with 8 positions matching TRBD2. Germline V gene data show CDR1 as KGHDR and CDR2 as SFDVKD. The CDR3 is 15 residues long. The V segment lost 4 bases and the J segment 6 bases; nucleotides outside the gene matches: 7. The DNA for the CDR3 is TGTGCCACCAGTGACCCGGGACTAGATGGCAATGAGCAGTTCTTC. Translating gives CATSDPGLDGNEQFF.